The clone carrying this T cell receptor (beta chain) was detected ten times or more. CDR1 is SGHTA and CDR2 is FQGTGA in the germline V gene. V gave up 2 bases and J gave up 6 bases, with 10 bases separating them. The CDR3 spans 13 residues. This specimen belongs to a study of molecular identifiers for immune sequencing clone quantification. Previously described methods with listed TCR primers produced the bulk TCR libraries. TCRdb reanalysed the PCR reads using MiXCR and keeps one entry per CDR3 protein. This sample carries about 65,000 distinct CDR3 sequences, 15% to 20% of them seen once, and the ten largest clones take about 1.5%. As CD8+CD4-CCR7+CD45RA+ cells, naive CD8 T cells were sorted.

The V call is TRBV7-3, the J call TRBJ1-1; possibly TRBD1 for D (6 bases). Source material: naive CD8+ T cells from blood, with Jurkat cell RNA spiked in. Subset defined: FACS-sorted CD8+CD4-CCR7+CD45RA+ naive T cells. The source of this sequence is a human donor in good health. Some libraries in this study had Jurkat cell RNA spiked in. The CDR3 nucleotides are TGTGCCAGCAGCTTACCAGGACAGCCTGAAGCTTTCTTT. This encodes CASSLPGQPEAFF.